Presented here are 8 T cell receptor beta chains from one specimen sequenced in a study of CD4 T cells in relation to SARS-CoV-2 and coronaviruses. Repertoires were generated with immunoSEQ multiplex PCR, while TCRdb's copy carries only in-frame clones and drops some. The sample lists just over 25,000 clones; about 76% were seen once. Unexposed donor CD4+ T cells date from about 2011-2018, before the COVID-19 pandemic. The cells were cultured for under 13 days before CD4+ T cells were isolated. These receptors lack a known antigen. Sequencing was performed on CD4+ T cells from PBMCs, cultured in vitro. The receptors derive from a human donor in good health.

V gene TRBV2 combines with J gene TRBJ2-3; D is uncertain. The length of the CDR3 is 13 residues. The germline V and J ends were trimmed by 4 bases and 1 base, with 6 bases remaining between them. Germline CDR1 reads SNHLY; CDR2 reads FYNNEI. The chain's CDR3 is CASSAQGTDTQYF. The CDR3 DNA sequence: TGTGCCAGCAGTGCGCAGGGCACAGATACGCAGTATTTT.

This clone was counted only a few times. This chain links TRBV5-1 with TRBJ1-6, with D tentatively TRBD1 (6 bases). Germline values: CDR1 SGHRS, CDR2 YFSETQ. V was clipped by 4 bases and J by 7 bases, with 9 bases between them. The CDR3 sequence is 13 residues long. The CDR3 sequence: CASSPGQNSPLHF. The DNA for the CDR3 is TGCGCCAGCAGCCCGGGACAAAATTCACCCCTCCACTTT.

This chain uses TRBV13 with TRBJ2-1; D gene ambiguous. Germline lookup yields CDR1 PRHDT and CDR2 FYEKMQ (reference sequence). Deletions cut 6 bases from V and 4 bases from J, with 7 bases between. The CDR3 runs 12 residues. CDR3 loop: CASSRGYNEQFF. CDR3 DNA: TGTGCCAGCAGTCGCGGATACAATGAGCAGTTCTTC.

J is TRBJ2-4 and V is TRBV14, with D perhaps matching TRBD1 (5 bases). With 5 bases removed from V and 8 bases from J, the gap between germline ends came to 13 bases. Germline V gene sequence: CDR1 SGHDN, CDR2 FVKESK. The CDR3 runs 13 residues. This CDR3 reads CASSSRQKDIQYF. The CDR3 nucleotides are TGTGCCAGCAGCTCCCGACAGAAGGACATTCAGTACTTC.

This clone was observed a handful of times. The chain carries TRBV19 and TRBJ2-7, with D tentatively TRBD1 (6 bases). The V end was cut by 3 bases, the J end by 0 bases, with 9 bases between. This CDR3 has 14 residues. CDR1 and CDR2 (germline): LNHDA, SQIVND (reference sequence). This chain's CDR3 is CASSIDRNSYEQYF. CDR3 DNA: TGTGCCAGTAGTATCGACAGGAACTCCTACGAGCAGTACTTC.

This chain joins TRBV29-1 and TRBJ2-2, with 7 bases aligning to TRBD2. The germline V gene has CDR1 SQVTM and CDR2 ANQGSEA. V lost 3 bases to trimming and J lost 6 bases; unmatched junction nucleotides: 1. This CDR3 is built from 12 residues. The CDR3: CSVDSGSGELFF. CDR3 nucleotides: TGCAGCGTTGATAGCGGGTCCGGGGAGCTGTTTTTT.

This clone was observed a single time. The chain joins TRBV5-6 to TRBJ1-5; 7 bases are shared with TRBD1. The CDR3 contains 15 residues. CDR1 is SGHDT and CDR2 is YYEEEE in the germline V gene. V shed 0 bases, J shed 7 bases, and the junction held 7 bases outside the gene matches. CDR3 DNA sequence: TGTGCCAGCAGCTTGGGACAGGGTAAAGTCCAGCCCCAGCATTTT. Translation gives CASSLGQGKVQPQHF.

CDR3 nucleotide sequence: TGTGCCAGTACTCCTCAGCGGGGGGCGGGCGGGGAGCTGTTTTTT. This sequence encodes CASTPQRGAGGELFF. The chain uses TRBV19 and TRBJ2-2; 9 nucleotides line up with TRBD2. Germline V CDR1 and CDR2: LNHDA, SQIVND (reference sequence). The CDR3 spans 15 residues. V gave up 7 bases and J gave up 7 bases; unmatched junction bases: 10.